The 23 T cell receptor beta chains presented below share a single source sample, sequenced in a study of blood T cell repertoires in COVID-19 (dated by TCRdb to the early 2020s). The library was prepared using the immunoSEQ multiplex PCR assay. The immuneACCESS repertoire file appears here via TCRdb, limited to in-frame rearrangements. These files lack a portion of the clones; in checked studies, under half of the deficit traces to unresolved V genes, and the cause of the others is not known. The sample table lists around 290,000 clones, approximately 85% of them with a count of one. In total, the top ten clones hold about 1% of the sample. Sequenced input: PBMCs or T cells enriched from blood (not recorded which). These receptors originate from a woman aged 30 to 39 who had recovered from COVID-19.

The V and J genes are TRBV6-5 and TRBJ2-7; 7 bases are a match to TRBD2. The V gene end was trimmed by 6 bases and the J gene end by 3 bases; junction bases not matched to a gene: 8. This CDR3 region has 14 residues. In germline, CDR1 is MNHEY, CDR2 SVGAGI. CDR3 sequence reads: CASRVGGVGYEQYF. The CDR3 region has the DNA TGTGCCAGCAGGGTGGGGGGGGTCGGCTACGAGCAGTACTTC.

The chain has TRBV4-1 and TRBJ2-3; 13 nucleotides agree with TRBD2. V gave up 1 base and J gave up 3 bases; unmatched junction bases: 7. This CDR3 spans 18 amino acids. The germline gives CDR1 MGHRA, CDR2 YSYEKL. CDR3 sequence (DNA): TGCGCCAGCAGCCAAGTCCCGACTAGCGGGAGGTCGACAGATACGCAGTATTTT. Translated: CASSQVPTSGRSTDTQYF.

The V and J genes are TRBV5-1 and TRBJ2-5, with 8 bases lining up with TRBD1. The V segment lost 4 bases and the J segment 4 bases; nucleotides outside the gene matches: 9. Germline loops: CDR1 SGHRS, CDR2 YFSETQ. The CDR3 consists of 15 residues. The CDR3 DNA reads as TGCGCCAGCAGCCAAAGACAGGGGAGGAGAGAGACCCAGTACTTC. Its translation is CASSQRQGRRETQYF.

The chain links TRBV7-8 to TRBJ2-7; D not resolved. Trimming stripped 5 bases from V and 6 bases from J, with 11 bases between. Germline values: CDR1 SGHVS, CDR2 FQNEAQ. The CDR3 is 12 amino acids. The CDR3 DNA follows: TGTGCCAGCAGCCCCGGAGAAGGCGAGCAGTACTTC. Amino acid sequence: CASSPGEGEQYF.

The CDR3 loop is CASSYIGGGVRGHGYTEAFF. CDR3 sequence (DNA): TGTGCCAGCAGTTATATAGGTGGTGGAGTTAGGGGGCACGGTTACACTGAAGCTTTCTTT. J is TRBJ1-1 and V is TRBV27; 7 bases are shared with TRBD1. The CDR3 loop spans 20 amino acids. Germline trimming cut 4 bases from V and 3 bases from J; bases unmatched to any gene: 23. Germline V CDR1 and CDR2: MNHEY, SMNVEV (reference sequence).

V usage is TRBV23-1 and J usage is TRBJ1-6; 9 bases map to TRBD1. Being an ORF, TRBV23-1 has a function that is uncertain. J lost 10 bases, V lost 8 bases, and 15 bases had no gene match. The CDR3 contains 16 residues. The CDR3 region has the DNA TGCGCCAGCCGCTACAGGGGACAGGGAGTAGGCTCACCCCTCCACTTT. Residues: CASRYRGQGVGSPLHF.

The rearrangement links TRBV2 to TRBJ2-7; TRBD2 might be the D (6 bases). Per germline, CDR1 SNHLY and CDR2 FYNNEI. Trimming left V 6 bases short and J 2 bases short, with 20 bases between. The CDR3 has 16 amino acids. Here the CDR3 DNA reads TGTGCCAGCAGAGCGGCTGGTGGGAGGATCACCTACGAGCAGTACTTC. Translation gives CASRAAGGRITYEQYF.

CDR3 in amino acids: CACSWDSFNEKLFF. In DNA, the CDR3 is TGTGCCTGCTCATGGGACAGCTTTAATGAAAAACTGTTTTTT. This chain uses TRBV30 with TRBJ1-4; TRBD1 aligns across 7 bases. CDR1 is GTSNPN and CDR2 is SVGIG in the germline V gene (reference sequence). The trim removed 6 bases at V and 4 bases at J, leaving 8 bases unmatched. The CDR3 loop spans 14 amino acids.

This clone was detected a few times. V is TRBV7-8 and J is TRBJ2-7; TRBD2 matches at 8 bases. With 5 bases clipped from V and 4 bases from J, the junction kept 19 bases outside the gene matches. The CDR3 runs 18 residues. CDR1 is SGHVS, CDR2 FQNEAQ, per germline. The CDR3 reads CASSLRRFERELRYEQYF. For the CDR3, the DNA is TGTGCCAGCAGCCTGCGCCGGTTTGAGCGGGAGTTACGTTACGAGCAGTACTTC.

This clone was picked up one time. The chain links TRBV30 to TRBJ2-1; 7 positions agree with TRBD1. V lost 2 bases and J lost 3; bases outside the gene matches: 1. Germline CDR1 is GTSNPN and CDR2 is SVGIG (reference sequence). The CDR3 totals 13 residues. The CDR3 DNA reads TGTGCCTGGAGTACAGGGGACTACAATGAGCAGTTCTTC. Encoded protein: CAWSTGDYNEQFF.

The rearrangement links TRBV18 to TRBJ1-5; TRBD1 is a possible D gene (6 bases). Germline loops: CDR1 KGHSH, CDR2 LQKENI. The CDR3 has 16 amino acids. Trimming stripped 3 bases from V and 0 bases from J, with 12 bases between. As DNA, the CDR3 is TGTGCCAGCTCACCCCGGGACACTTATAGCAATCAGCCCCAGCATTTT. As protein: CASSPRDTYSNQPQHF.

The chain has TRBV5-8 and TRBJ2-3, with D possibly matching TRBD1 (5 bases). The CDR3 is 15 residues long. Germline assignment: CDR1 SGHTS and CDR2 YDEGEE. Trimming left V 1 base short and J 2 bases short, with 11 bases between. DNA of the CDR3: TGTGCCAGCAGCTTGCAGGGTACTGACACAGATACGCAGTATTTT. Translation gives CASSLQGTDTDTQYF.

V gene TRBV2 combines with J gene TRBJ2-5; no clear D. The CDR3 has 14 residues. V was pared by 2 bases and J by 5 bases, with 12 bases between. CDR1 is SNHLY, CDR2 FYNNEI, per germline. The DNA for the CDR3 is TGTGCCAGCAGTGAAATGAGCGTGCGGGAGACCCAGTACTTC. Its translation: CASSEMSVRETQYF.

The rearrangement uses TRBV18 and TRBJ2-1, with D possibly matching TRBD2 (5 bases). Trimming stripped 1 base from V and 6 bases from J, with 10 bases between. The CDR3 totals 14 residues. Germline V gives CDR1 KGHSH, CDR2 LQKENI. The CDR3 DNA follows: TGTGCCAGCTCACCACAGGGAGAACCCAATGAGCAGTTCTTC. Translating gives CASSPQGEPNEQFF. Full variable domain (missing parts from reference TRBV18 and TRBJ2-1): NAGVMQNPRHLVRRRGQEARLRCSPMKGHSHVYWYRQLPEEGLKFMVYLQKENIIDESGMPKERFSAEFPKEGPSILRIQQVVRGDSAAYFCASSPQGEPNEQFFGPGTRLTVL.

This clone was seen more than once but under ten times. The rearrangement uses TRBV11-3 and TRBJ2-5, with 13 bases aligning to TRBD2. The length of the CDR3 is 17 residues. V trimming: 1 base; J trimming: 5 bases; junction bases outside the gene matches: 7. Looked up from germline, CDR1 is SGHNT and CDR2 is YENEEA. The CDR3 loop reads CASSLGTSGRTKETQYF. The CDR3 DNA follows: TGTGCCAGCAGCTTAGGGACTAGCGGGAGAACGAAGGAGACCCAGTACTTC.

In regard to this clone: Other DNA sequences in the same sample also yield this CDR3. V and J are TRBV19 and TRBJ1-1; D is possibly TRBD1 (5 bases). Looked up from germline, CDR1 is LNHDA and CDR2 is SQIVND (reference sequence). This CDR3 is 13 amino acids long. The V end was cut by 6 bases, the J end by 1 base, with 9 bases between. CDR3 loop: CASRGQGNTEAFF. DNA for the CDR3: TGTGCCAGTAGAGGGCAGGGGAACACTGAAGCTTTCTTT.

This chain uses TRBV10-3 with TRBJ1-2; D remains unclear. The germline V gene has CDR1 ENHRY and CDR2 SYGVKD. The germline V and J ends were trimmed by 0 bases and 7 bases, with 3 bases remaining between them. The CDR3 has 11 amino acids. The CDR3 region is CAISESSGYTF. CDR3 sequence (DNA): TGTGCCATCAGTGAGTCGAGTGGCTACACCTTC.

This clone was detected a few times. CDR3 bases: TGTGCCAGCAGCTTGTCAGGGAATCAGCCCCAGCATTTT. Amino acids: CASSLSGNQPQHF. The chain is built from TRBV5-4 and TRBJ1-5; a weak D match, TRBD1 (5 bases). The V gene's germline CDR1 is SGHNT and CDR2 YYREEE (reference sequence). The length of the CDR3 is 13 residues. V was pared by 1 base and J by 4 bases, with 6 bases between. The whole variable domain, filled in from reference TRBV5-4 and TRBJ1-5, reads ETGVTQSPTHLIKTRGQQVTLRCSSQSGHNTVSWYQQALGQGPQFIFQYYREEENGRGNFPPRFSGLQFPNYSSELNVNALELDDSALYLCASSLSGNQPQHFGDGTRLSIL.

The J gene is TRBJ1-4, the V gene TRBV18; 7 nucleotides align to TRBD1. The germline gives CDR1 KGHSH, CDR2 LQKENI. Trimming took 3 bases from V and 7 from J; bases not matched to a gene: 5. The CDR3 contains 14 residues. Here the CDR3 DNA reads TGTGCCAGCTCACCGACAGGGTTGGGTGAAAAACTGTTTTTT. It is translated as CASSPTGLGEKLFF.

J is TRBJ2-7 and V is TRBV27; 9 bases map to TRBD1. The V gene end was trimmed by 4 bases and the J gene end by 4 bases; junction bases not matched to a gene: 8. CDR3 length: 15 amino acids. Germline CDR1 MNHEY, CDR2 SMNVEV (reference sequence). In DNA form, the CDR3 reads TGTGCCAGCAGTTGGGGGGGACAGGGTGCGTACGAGCAGTACTTC. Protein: CASSWGGQGAYEQYF.

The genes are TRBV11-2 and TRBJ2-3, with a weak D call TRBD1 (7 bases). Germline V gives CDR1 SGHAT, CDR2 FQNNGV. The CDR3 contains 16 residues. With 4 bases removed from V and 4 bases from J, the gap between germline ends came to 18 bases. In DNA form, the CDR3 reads TGTGCCAGCAGCTATCAGGGGGGATCGACAGCAGATACGCAGTATTTT. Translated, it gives CASSYQGGSTADTQYF. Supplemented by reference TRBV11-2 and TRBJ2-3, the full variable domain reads EAGVAQSPRYKIIEKRQSVAFWCNPISGHATLYWYQQILGQGPKLLIQFQNNGVVDDSQLPKDRFSAERLKGVDSTLKIQPAKLEDSAVYLCASSYQGGSTADTQYFGPGTRLTVL.

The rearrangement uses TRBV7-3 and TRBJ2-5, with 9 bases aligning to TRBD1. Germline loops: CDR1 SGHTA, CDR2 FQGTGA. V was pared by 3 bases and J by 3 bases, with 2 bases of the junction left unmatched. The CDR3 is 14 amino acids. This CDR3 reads CASSFRDREETQYF. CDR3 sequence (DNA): TGTGCCAGCAGCTTTCGGGACAGGGAAGAGACCCAGTACTTC. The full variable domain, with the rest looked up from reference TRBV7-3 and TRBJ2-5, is GAGVSQTPSNKVTEKGKYVELRCDPISGHTALYWYRQSLGQGPEFLIYFQGTGAADDSGLPNDRFFAVRPEGSVSTLKIQRTERGDSAVYLCASSFRDREETQYFGPGTRLLVL.

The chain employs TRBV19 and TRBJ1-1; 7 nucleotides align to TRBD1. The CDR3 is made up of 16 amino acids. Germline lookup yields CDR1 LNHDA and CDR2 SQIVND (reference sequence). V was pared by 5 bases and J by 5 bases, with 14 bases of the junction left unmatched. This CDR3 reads CASSPGGNVMRTEAFF. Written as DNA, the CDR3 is TGTGCCAGTAGTCCAGGGGGAAATGTCATGAGGACTGAAGCTTTCTTT.